The present T cell receptor beta chain was sequenced within a study of graft-versus-host responses after intestinal transplantation. Across the whole study: Recipients had transplants, and these were multivisceral, liver-intestinal, or isolated intestinal. Overall study results and limits: GvH clone levels peaked in circulation, and this peak was associated with early post-transplant HvG declines. When patients had graft-donor T cell macrochimerism, their allografts held high graft-versus-host to host-versus-graft clonal ratios.

The trim removed 5 bases at V and 7 bases at J, leaving 14 bases unmatched. The CDR3 consists of 16 residues. Germline CDR1 reads SEHNR; CDR2 reads FQNEAQ (reference sequence). Sequencing used immunoSEQ multiplex PCR; TCRdb keeps in-frame clones, though not all of them. The sample shows about 120,000 clones, over 75% of them seen only once. A remark on this clone: The target antigen is unknown.

Sequenced material: unstimulated CD4+ T cells sorted from spleen or lymph node cells, taken before intestinal transplant. The chain combines TRBV7-9 with TRBJ1-2; 9 bases align to TRBD1. This clonotype originated in a human donor who received an intestinal transplant. The CDR3 DNA sequence: TGTGCCAGCAGCCTCGGGACAGGGATGAATGCTGGTGGCTACACCTTC. Translated: CASSLGTGMNAGGYTF.